This T cell receptor beta chain was observed in a study of blood T cell repertoires in COVID-19. This clone has just a few counts. CDR1 is LGHDT, CDR2 YNNKEL, per germline (reference sequence). The CDR3 length is 16 residues. The V and J ends lost 1 base and 4 bases respectively, with 14 bases between them. TCRdb keeps only in-frame clones here, not all; method: immunoSEQ multiplex PCR. The sample lists tens of thousands of clones, roughly 70% occurring once. The specimen sequenced was peripheral blood. The gene calls are TRBV3-1 (or the pseudogene TRBV3-2) and TRBJ1-3; perhaps TRBD1 as D (5 bases). The receptor was isolated from a woman between 65 and 79 years old with acute or convalescent COVID-19. The CDR3 here is CASSQVSGLEGNTIYF. In DNA, the CDR3 is TGTGCCAGCAGCCAAGTATCAGGGCTTGAAGGAAACACCATATATTTT.